The 18 T cell receptor beta chains presented below share a single source sample, sequenced in a study of blood T cells in healthy people across ages. Alongside a J-beta primer mix, a sample-barcoded 5' primer served in a second PCR lasting about 7 to 11 cycles. TCRdb independently ran MiXCR on the 5' RACE reads; one entry per CDR3 protein. Of over 950,000 distinct CDR3 sequences listed, roughly 51% are singletons. The sample comprised blood. The receptors were sampled from a woman aged 55-69 years in good health.

The rearrangement joins TRBV7-9 to TRBJ2-5, with TRBD2 as a possible D gene (5 bases). V was trimmed by 5 bases and J by 11 bases, leaving 18 bases between them. The CDR3 covers 13 residues. CDR1 SEHNR and CDR2 FQNEAQ come from the germline V gene (reference sequence). The DNA of the CDR3 is TGTGCCAGCAGCCCGGGGTCATACTACGGGCAGTACTTC. It codes for CASSPGSYYGQYF.

The chain recombines TRBV6-5 with TRBJ2-1; the match to TRBD1 covers 8 bases. V shed 5 bases, J shed 5 bases, and the junction held 8 bases outside the gene matches. CDR3 size: 15 residues. CDR1 is MNHEY and CDR2 is SVGAGI in the germline V gene. CDR3 in amino acids: CASSTPGQVNNEQFF. CDR3 in DNA: TGTGCCAGCAGTACCCCGGGACAGGTTAACAATGAGCAGTTCTTC.

This clonotype has only a few counts. The chain joins TRBV14 to TRBJ2-3, with TRBD1 identical over 10 bases. CDR1 is SGHDN, CDR2 FVKESK, per germline. The CDR3 is made up of 18 amino acids. The V gene end was trimmed by 5 bases and the J gene end by 1 base; junction bases not matched to a gene: 12. CDR3 DNA sequence: TGTGCCAGCAGCGACCGACGGGACAGGGGAGTACGCACAGATACGCAGTATTTT. It yields the protein CASSDRRDRGVRTDTQYF.

A remark on this clonotype: At one of its ends the junction is not consistent with the germline gene, which may arise from a read error. The chain joins TRBV7-9 to TRBJ2-5; D remains unclear. Germline lookup yields CDR1 SEHNR and CDR2 FQNEAQ (reference sequence). The CDR3 is made up of 14 amino acids. In DNA, the CDR3 is TGCGCCAGCAGCTCTAGTCAGGTGCGGGAGACCCAGTACTTC. It is translated as CASSSSQVRETQYF. Combining the CDR3 with reference TRBV7-9 and TRBJ2-5 gives the whole variable domain DTGVSQNPRHKITKRGQNVTFRCDPISEHNRLYWYRQTLGQGPEFLTYFQNEAQLEKSRLLSDRFSAERPKGSFSTLEIQRTEQGDSAMYLCASSSSQVRETQYFGPGTRLLVL.

The chain combines TRBV4-1 with TRBJ2-7; 8 bases match TRBD1. The CDR3 is 15 amino acids. Germline V gene sequence: CDR1 MGHRA, CDR2 YSYEKL. Trimming removed 4 bases from V and 2 bases from J; junction bases left unmatched: 7. CDR3 sequence: CASSLRGQATYEQYF. The CDR3 region has the DNA TGCGCCAGCAGCCTCAGGGGACAGGCGACCTACGAGCAGTACTTC.

This clonotype turned up a few times. V usage is TRBV9 and J usage is TRBJ2-7; D ambiguous. The DNA end is more similar to TRBJ2-5, so the J call may be wrong. Germline CDR1 SGDLS, CDR2 YYNGEE. CDR3 length equals 13 residues. The CDR3 coding sequence is TGTGCCAGCAGCGTAGATGCAGGAGAGACCCAGTACTTC. This sequence encodes CASSVDAGETQYF.

The genes are TRBV7-2 and TRBJ2-3, with D tentatively TRBD1 or TRBD2 (5 bases each). Germline V gives CDR1 SGHTA, CDR2 FQGNSA. The ends were cut back, 8 bases at V and 2 bases at J, with 11 bases in the middle. CDR3 length: 13 amino acids. The CDR3 reads CASSEGFTDTQYF. The CDR3 nucleotides are TGTGCCAGCTCAGAGGGGTTCACAGATACGCAGTATTTT.

This chain links TRBV7-8 with TRBJ2-3, with 7 bases matching TRBD2. The CDR3 runs to 20 residues. The V and J ends lost 5 bases and 2 bases, in that order; junction bases with no gene match: 22. CDR1 is SGHVS, CDR2 FQNEAQ, per germline. The CDR3 loop reads CASSPRLWGGVWGDTDTQYF. The CDR3 DNA follows: TGTGCCAGCAGCCCCCGCCTTTGGGGGGGAGTCTGGGGCGACACAGATACGCAGTATTTT.

Only one count was recorded for this clonotype. This rearrangement joins TRBV15 to TRBJ2-5; D might be TRBD2 (5 bases). The end of the DNA aligns better with TRBJ2-7, so the J call may be wrong. From germline, CDR1 is LNHNV and CDR2 YYDKDF (reference sequence). This CDR3 comprises 16 residues. The DNA of the CDR3 is TGTGCCACCAGCAGAGATGGGCAAACTAGAAATAGCGAGCAGTACTTC. Protein: CATSRDGQTRNSEQYF.

This rearrangement joins TRBV6-1 to TRBJ2-2; either TRBD1 or TRBD2 may supply D (5 bases each). This CDR3 region has 14 residues. Germline values: CDR1 MNHNS, CDR2 SASEGT. Trimming removed 4 bases at V and 4 bases at J, with 10 bases between. CDR3 loop: CASSVQGATGELFF. Here the CDR3 DNA reads TGTGCCAGCAGTGTCCAGGGAGCCACCGGGGAGCTGTTTTTT.

V gene TRBV3-1 combines with J gene TRBJ2-1; D gene unclear. V lost 3 bases and J 0 bases, leaving 12 bases between the germline ends. Germline CDR1 reads LGHDT; CDR2 reads YNNKEL (reference sequence). The CDR3 runs 16 residues. The CDR3 DNA is TGTGCCAGCAGCCAGGCCCCGCACCGCTCCTACAATGAGCAGTTCTTC. Translation: CASSQAPHRSYNEQFF.

This chain connects TRBV27 to TRBJ1-1; D might be TRBD1 (6 bases). The CDR3 totals 13 residues. Deletions cut 8 bases from V and 2 bases from J, with 12 bases between. The germline V gene has CDR1 MNHEY and CDR2 SMNVEV (reference sequence). CDR3 sequence (DNA): TGTGCCAGCCAACGGACAGTCAACACTGAAGCTTTCTTT. Its translation is CASQRTVNTEAFF.

This chain joins TRBV4-1 and TRBJ2-7, with D perhaps given as TRBD1 or TRBD2 (5 bases each). This CDR3 has 16 amino acids. V gave up 3 bases and J gave up 3 bases, with 18 bases separating them. The germline CDR1 and CDR2 sequences are MGHRA and YSYEKL. The CDR3 DNA reads as TGCGCCAGCAGCCAGAGAGCCCGGGACGGGAACTACGAGCAGTACTTC. Amino acid sequence: CASSQRARDGNYEQYF.

This clonotype occurred once. This sequence joins TRBV7-9 and TRBJ2-1, with TRBD1 as a possible D gene (6 bases). There are 14 residues in the CDR3. Trimming took off 7 bases at V and 6 bases at J, with 16 bases between the two ends. Germline V CDR1 and CDR2: SEHNR, FQNEAQ (reference sequence). CDR3: CASNRGSGSNEQFF. The CDR3 nucleotides read TGTGCCAGCAATAGGGGGTCCGGGTCCAATGAGCAGTTCTTC.

The CDR3 spells CASSPRQGAADTQYF. DNA of the CDR3: TGCGCCAGCAGCCCCCGACAGGGGGCTGCAGATACGCAGTATTTT. The chain has TRBV5-1 and TRBJ2-3; 10 bases match TRBD1. Germline CDR1 SGHRS, CDR2 YFSETQ. The length of the CDR3 is 15 residues. After removal of 4 bases from V and 4 bases from J, the junction contained 6 bases not matched to a gene. The full variable domain, in which reference TRBV5-1 and TRBJ2-3 provide the parts outside the CDR3, is KAGVTQTPRYLIKTRGQQVTLSCSPISGHRSVSWYQQTPGQGLQFLFEYFSETQRNKGNFPGRFSGRQFSNSRSEMNVSTLELGDSALYLCASSPRQGAADTQYFGPGTRLTVL.

The chain combines TRBV2 with TRBJ2-4; 12 bases are shared with TRBD2. This CDR3 has 16 residues. The junction had 4 bases not matched to a gene; V was cut back by 1 base and J by 6 bases. The germline CDR1 and CDR2 sequences are SNHLY and FYNNEI. CDR3 nucleotide sequence: TGTGCCAGCAGTGAAGGACTAGCGGGGGACAGAAACATTCAGTACTTC. It specifies CASSEGLAGDRNIQYF. Complete variable domain (other parts from reference TRBV2 and TRBJ2-4): EPEVTQTPSHQVTQMGQEVILRCVPISNHLYFYWYRQILGQKVEFLVSFYNNEISEKSEIFDDQFSVERPDGSNFTLKIRSTKLEDSAMYFCASSEGLAGDRNIQYFGAGTRLSVL.

The CDR3 nucleotides are TGTGCCAGCAGCTTAAATGTGAGGGGACCGAACACCGGGGAGCTGTTTTTT. Its protein product is CASSLNVRGPNTGELFF. The gene calls are TRBV7-2 and TRBJ2-2; D is possibly TRBD1 or TRBD2 (5 bases each). CDR3 size: 17 residues. Deletions cut 2 bases from V and 0 bases from J, with 13 bases between. The germline gives CDR1 SGHTA, CDR2 FQGNSA.

The J gene is TRBJ2-2, the V gene TRBV6-1, with D possibly matching TRBD1 (6 bases). Germline V gene lookup returns CDR1 MNHNS and CDR2 SASEGT. This CDR3 comprises 14 residues. V lost 6 bases and J 3 bases, leaving 11 bases between the germline ends. CDR3 protein: CASRGQTHTGELFF. As DNA, the CDR3 is TGTGCCAGCAGAGGACAGACGCACACCGGGGAGCTGTTTTTT.